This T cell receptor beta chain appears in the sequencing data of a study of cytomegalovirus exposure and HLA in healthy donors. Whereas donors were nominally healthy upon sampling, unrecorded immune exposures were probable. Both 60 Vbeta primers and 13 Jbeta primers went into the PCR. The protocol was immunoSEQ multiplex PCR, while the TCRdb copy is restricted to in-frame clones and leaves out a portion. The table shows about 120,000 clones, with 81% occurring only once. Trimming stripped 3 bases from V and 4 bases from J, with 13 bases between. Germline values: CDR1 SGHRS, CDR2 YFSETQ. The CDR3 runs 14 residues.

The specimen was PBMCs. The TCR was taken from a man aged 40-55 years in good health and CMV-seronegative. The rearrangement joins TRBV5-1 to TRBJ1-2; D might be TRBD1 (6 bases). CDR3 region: CASSYTGHGYGYTF. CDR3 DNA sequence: TGCGCCAGCAGCTACACAGGGCATGGCTATGGCTACACCTTC. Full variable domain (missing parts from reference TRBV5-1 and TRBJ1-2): KAGVTQTPRYLIKTRGQQVTLSCSPISGHRSVSWYQQTPGQGLQFLFEYFSETQRNKGNFPGRFSGRQFSNSRSEMNVSTLELGDSALYLCASSYTGHGYGYTFGSGTRLTVV.